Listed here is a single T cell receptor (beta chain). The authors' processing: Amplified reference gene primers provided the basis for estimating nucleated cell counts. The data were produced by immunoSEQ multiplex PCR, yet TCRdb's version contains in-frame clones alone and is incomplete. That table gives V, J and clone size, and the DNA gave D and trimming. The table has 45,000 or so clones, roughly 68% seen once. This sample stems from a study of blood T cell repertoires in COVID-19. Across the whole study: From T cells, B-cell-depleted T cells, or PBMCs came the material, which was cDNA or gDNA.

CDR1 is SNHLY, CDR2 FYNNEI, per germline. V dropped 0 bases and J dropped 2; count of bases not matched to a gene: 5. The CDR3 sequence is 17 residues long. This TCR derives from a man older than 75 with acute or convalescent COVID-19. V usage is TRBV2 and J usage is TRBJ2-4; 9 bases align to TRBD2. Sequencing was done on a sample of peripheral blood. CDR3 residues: CASSEAGLATTKNIQYF. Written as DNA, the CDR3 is TGTGCCAGCAGTGAAGCCGGACTAGCGACGACCAAAAACATTCAGTACTTC.